This record looks at one TCR beta chain sequence and its context. No antigen is known for it. No clone much larger than this one lies a single base away; base qualities are absent. Per the publication, the treatment or condition label means: allogeneic hematopoietic cell transplantation with graft depleted of TCRalphabeta T cells and CD19 B cells. Transplant recipients were children who received TCRalphabeta/CD19-depleted allogeneic hematopoietic cell grafts. There are 11 amino acids in the CDR3, from cysteine to phenylalanine inclusive. Just the 33-base CDR3 DNA is kept, in frame starting at base 1. From the germline V gene (reference sequence), CDR1 is GTSNPN and CDR2 is SVGIG. Receptor amplification or capture employed PCR. Sequenced on an Illumina HiSeq 2500. TCR libraries were prepared with molecular barcoding, using unique molecular identifiers to normalize TCRbeta repertoire quantification. TCRdb handled the public reads itself, with Q25 trimming in fastp and clone calling in MiXCR, and kept productive beta chains. Under each unique CDR3 protein, matching rows form one entry showing the most common genes and DNA. This sample gives about 980,000 distinct CDR3 sequences in total; 25% to 35% of them show up just once. The biggest ten clones account for about 28% of the sample.

The record originates from a study of T-cell reconstitution after alpha-beta-depleted transplantation in children (dated by TCRdb to the mid-2010s). The study in broad terms: The study quantitatively tracked T-cell immune reconstitution after TCRalphabeta/CD19-depleted allogeneic hematopoietic cell transplantation in children using TCR repertoire profiling.

Results and caveats for the whole study, not just this receptor: The apparently early alphabetaT-cell count recovery about two months after transplant was reportedly dependent on only several hundred rapidly expanded clones derived from non-depleted graft cells. In some patients, high TCRbeta diversity at day 60 was attributed to recipient T cells and intrathymic progenitors that had survived conditioning. Over subsequent months, a decline in hyperexpanded clone frequencies was noted, and after one year, T-cell counts and TCRbeta diversity were mostly ascribed to newly produced T cells.

The specimen comprised PBMCs, mostly from graft donor cells, sampled 360 days after TCRalphabeta/CD19-depleted stem cell transplant. The TCR comes from a boy under three years old who had a stem cell transplant for SCID, so the T cells may come from the graft donor. The chain is assembled from TRBV30 and TRBJ2-1, and the D gene may be TRBD2, 5 bases matching. The DNA is as follows: TGTGCGGTCGGGACCTACAATGAGCAGTTCTTC. Translated, it gives CAVGTYNEQFF.